Following are 21 T cell receptor beta chains from one sample sequenced in a study of OX40 agonist ivuxolimab in advanced cancers. Clones were sequenced by immunoSEQ multiplex PCR, and TCRdb holds only the in-frame ones, with some missing. The data hold around 29,000 clones, with roughly 85% observed a single time. Specimen: CD4+ or CD8+ T cells sorted from blood, collected in a trial of the OX40 agonist ivuxolimab. These receptors all come from an adult with an advanced solid tumor such as melanoma, head and neck, liver or kidney cancer.

This clone appeared once. The rearrangement uses TRBV28 and TRBJ1-5; TRBD1 might be the D (5 bases). The CDR3 runs to 16 residues. Trimming removed 4 bases from V and 7 bases from J, with 20 bases in between. Germline lookup yields CDR1 MDHEN and CDR2 SYDVKM. The CDR3 sequence is CASSSRDFLGPQPQHF. The CDR3 DNA follows: TGTGCCAGCAGTTCTCGGGACTTCCTGGGCCCACAGCCCCAGCATTTT.

The rearrangement joins TRBV27 to TRBJ2-3, with D maybe TRBD2 (6 bases). CDR1 and CDR2 (germline): MNHEY, SMNVEV (reference sequence). V was clipped by 3 bases and J by 4 bases, with 11 bases between them. This CDR3 region has 14 residues. This chain's CDR3 is CASSFGGEADTQYF. For the CDR3, the DNA is TGTGCCAGCAGTTTTGGCGGGGAGGCAGATACGCAGTATTTT.

This clone was seen only a few times. The J gene is TRBJ2-3, the V gene TRBV11-2, with a tentative D call TRBD1 (5 bases). Between the trimmed V and J ends, which lost 0 bases and 3 bases, there was a span of 7 bases. CDR1 is SGHAT, CDR2 FQNNGV, per germline. The CDR3 extends over 14 amino acids. CDR3: CASSLEGPTDTQYF. The CDR3 DNA reads as TGTGCCAGCAGCTTAGAGGGGCCGACAGATACGCAGTATTTT.

The genes are TRBV6-5 and TRBJ1-1; tentative D call: TRBD1 (5 bases). The CDR3 consists of 14 residues. CDR1 and CDR2 (germline): MNHEY, SVGAGI. V dropped 5 bases and J dropped 11 bases, with 21 bases sitting between them. In DNA form, the CDR3 reads TGTGCCAGCAGTAACCGGGACCGACATATTGAGGCTTTCTTT. Protein: CASSNRDRHIEAFF.

For the CDR3, the DNA is TGTGCCAGCAGTCTACAGGGACGCTATGGCTACACCTTC. This translates into CASSLQGRYGYTF. This chain uses TRBV27 with TRBJ1-2; the D gene is possibly TRBD1 (6 bases). The germline gives CDR1 MNHEY, CDR2 SMNVEV (reference sequence). This CDR3 contains 13 residues. With 5 bases removed from V and 4 bases from J, the gap between germline ends came to 11 bases.

The gene calls are TRBV6-5 and TRBJ2-2; the D call may be TRBD1 or TRBD2 (6 bases each). The CDR3 length is 16 residues. Trimming cost V 0 bases and J 4 bases, with 12 bases left between them. Germline V gene sequence: CDR1 MNHEY, CDR2 SVGAGI. CDR3 sequence: CASSYSPGGGTGELFF. The CDR3 DNA follows: TGTGCCAGCAGTTACTCCCCCGGAGGGGGCACCGGGGAGCTGTTTTTT.

This chain joins TRBV4-1 and TRBJ1-1, with D uncertain. The length of the CDR3 is 15 residues. Trimming cost V 0 bases and J 3 bases, with 11 bases left between them. Germline CDR1 MGHRA, CDR2 YSYEKL. For the CDR3, the DNA is TGCGCCAGCAGCCAAGACGACGGGGAGTACACTGAAGCTTTCTTT. Translating it yields CASSQDDGEYTEAFF.

The rearrangement uses TRBV5-1 and TRBJ2-1; 12 bases are a match to TRBD1. From germline, CDR1 is SGHRS and CDR2 YFSETQ. The CDR3 has 15 amino acids. Unmatched junction bases numbered 7, after V lost 3 bases and J lost 9 bases. In DNA form, the CDR3 reads TGCGCCAGCAGCTACCGGGACAGGGGGCTTGCTGAGCAGTTCTTC. Translation gives CASSYRDRGLAEQFF. Supplemented by reference TRBV5-1 and TRBJ2-1, the full variable domain reads KAGVTQTPRYLIKTRGQQVTLSCSPISGHRSVSWYQQTPGQGLQFLFEYFSETQRNKGNFPGRFSGRQFSNSRSEMNVSTLELGDSALYLCASSYRDRGLAEQFFGPGTRLTVL.

V is TRBV4-3 and J is TRBJ1-2; D gene unclear. Trimming took 1 base from V and 0 from J, leaving 9 bases between them. Germline CDR1 is LGHNA and CDR2 is YSLEER. This CDR3 is 15 amino acids long. CDR3 amino acids: CASSQARTANYGYTF. The CDR3 nucleotides read TGCGCCAGCAGCCAAGCCAGGACGGCTAACTATGGCTACACCTTC.

V gene TRBV29-1 combines with J gene TRBJ2-1; 14 nucleotides agree with TRBD2. Germline V gives CDR1 SQVTM, CDR2 ANQGSEA. The length of the CDR3 is 17 residues. The V gene end was trimmed by 6 bases and the J gene end by 4 bases; junction bases not matched to a gene: 11. The CDR3 nucleotides read TGCAGCGTCCTCGGACTAGCGGGGGGCGCCCCTTACAATGAGCAGTTCTTC. Its protein product is CSVLGLAGGAPYNEQFF.

The rearrangement joins TRBV18 to TRBJ2-1; D gene unclear. The germline V gene encodes CDR1 KGHSH and CDR2 LQKENI. The CDR3 runs to 13 residues. V was trimmed by 0 bases and J by 7 bases, leaving 7 bases between them. CDR3: CASSPPEGNEQFF. The CDR3 DNA reads as TGTGCCAGCTCACCACCTGAAGGAAATGAGCAGTTCTTC.

V usage is TRBV28 and J usage is TRBJ2-1; 12 positions agree with TRBD2. The CDR3 length is 16 residues. CDR1 is MDHEN, CDR2 SYDVKM, per germline. V trimming: 5 bases; J trimming: 6 bases; junction bases outside the gene matches: 8. This CDR3 reads CASSPLAGGPLNEQFF. The DNA for the CDR3 is TGTGCCAGCAGTCCTCTAGCGGGGGGGCCACTCAATGAGCAGTTCTTC.

The chain is built from TRBV11-2 and TRBJ2-7; the match to TRBD1 covers 8 bases. Germline V CDR1 and CDR2: SGHAT, FQNNGV. V lost 5 bases and J lost 0; bases outside the gene matches: 9. This CDR3 comprises 16 residues. CDR3 nucleotides: TGTGCCAGCAGCAATAGACAGGGGTCTAGCTCCTACGAGCAGTACTTC. It yields the protein CASSNRQGSSSYEQYF.

This chain connects TRBV7-9 to TRBJ2-7, with 7 positions matching TRBD1. V lost 3 bases and J lost 1; bases outside the gene matches: 3. The CDR3 sequence is 14 residues long. From germline, CDR1 is SEHNR and CDR2 FQNEAQ (reference sequence). This CDR3 is CASSFQGESYEQYF. In DNA, the CDR3 is TGTGCCAGCAGCTTTCAGGGGGAATCCTACGAGCAGTACTTC.

The J gene is TRBJ2-3, the V gene TRBV7-9; tentative D call: TRBD1 (6 bases). Between the trimmed V and J ends, which lost 6 bases and 2 bases, there was a span of 9 bases. This CDR3 contains 13 residues. Germline assignment: CDR1 SEHNR and CDR2 FQNEAQ (reference sequence). This CDR3 is CASRRQDTDTQYF. The DNA of the CDR3 is TGTGCCAGCAGAAGACAGGACACAGATACGCAGTATTTT.

The gene calls are TRBV29-1 and TRBJ2-2, with a tentative D call TRBD2 (6 bases). V was pared by 3 bases and J by 5 bases, with 13 bases between. CDR3 length equals 14 residues. Germline values: CDR1 SQVTM, CDR2 ANQGSEA. CDR3 sequence: CSVEGARETGELFF. The CDR3 coding sequence is TGCAGCGTTGAGGGAGCACGGGAGACCGGGGAGCTGTTTTTT.

The CDR3 region is CASSSGGVYEQYF. The CDR3 DNA follows: TGTGCCAGTAGCTCCGGGGGGGTCTACGAGCAGTACTTC. This chain connects TRBV19 to TRBJ2-7; 8 bases align to TRBD2. The germline CDR1 and CDR2 sequences are LNHDA and SQIVND (reference sequence). The CDR3 consists of 13 residues. After removal of 6 bases from V and 3 bases from J, the junction contained 4 bases not matched to a gene.

The chain links TRBV6-5 to TRBJ2-2; unclear D gene. Trimming left V 5 bases short and J 5 bases short, with 9 bases between. CDR1 MNHEY and CDR2 SVGAGI come from the germline V gene. The CDR3 loop spans 13 amino acids. The CDR3 coding sequence is TGTGCCAGCAGTGAGCAGATGACCGGGGAGCTGTTTTTT. It is translated as CASSEQMTGELFF.

This chain joins TRBV7-9 and TRBJ2-1; 7 bases agree with TRBD1. Germline values: CDR1 SEHNR, CDR2 FQNEAQ (reference sequence). The junction had 8 bases not matched to a gene; V was cut back by 4 bases and J by 2 bases. The CDR3 runs to 16 residues. The DNA for the CDR3 is TGTGCCAGCAGCTACCCCGGGACAGCCACCTACAATGAGCAGTTCTTC. It is translated as CASSYPGTATYNEQFF.

This clone was recorded once. The chain combines TRBV4-3 with TRBJ1-3; no reliable D call. CDR1 is LGHNA and CDR2 is YSLEER in the germline V gene. Trimming pared 0 bases from V and 0 bases from J, leaving 6 bases between. CDR3 length: 15 residues. The CDR3 DNA reads TGCGCCAGCAGCCAAGATCAGCACTCTGGAAACACCATATATTTT. Its protein is CASSQDQHSGNTIYF.

This clone is categorized as medium-sized (0.01 to 0.1%). J is TRBJ2-7 and V is TRBV15; D could derive from TRBD1 or TRBD2 (5 bases each). The CDR3 runs 13 residues. Looked up from germline, CDR1 is LNHNV and CDR2 is YYDKDF (reference sequence). Trimming stripped 0 bases from V and 3 bases from J, with 6 bases between. CDR3 sequence (DNA): TGTGCCACCAGCAGAGATGGGGGCTACGAGCAGTACTTC. Protein product: CATSRDGGYEQYF.